These 30 T cell receptor beta chains came from one sample sequenced in a study of radiotherapy plus CTLA-4 blockade in lung cancer. This table comes from immunoSEQ multiplex PCR, and its TCRdb copy is limited to in-frame clones, with some not included. The table includes 85,000 to 100,000 clones, 85% to 90% detected once. Specimen: peripheral blood, collected from a patient treated with radiotherapy plus ipilimumab. These receptor sequences come from a human donor with non-small cell lung cancer that progressed on radiotherapy plus ipilimumab.

The table lists this clone with a few counts. The gene calls are TRBV5-6 and TRBJ2-5; D not certain. With 3 bases removed from V and 5 bases from J, the gap between germline ends came to 8 bases. This CDR3 is built from 12 residues. Germline lookup yields CDR1 SGHDT and CDR2 YYEEEE. The CDR3 reads CASSSDRETQYF. The CDR3 DNA reads as TGTGCCAGCAGCTCGGACCGGGAGACCCAGTACTTC.

To note about this clone: The sample has other DNA sequences that encode this CDR3 too. The chain employs TRBV4-3 and TRBJ2-2; D call uncertain. The CDR3 loop spans 14 amino acids. Germline V gives CDR1 LGHNA, CDR2 YSLEER. V was clipped by 1 base and J by 8 bases, with 11 bases between them. CDR3 residues: CASSQGVRAGELFF. The CDR3 DNA follows: TGCGCCAGCAGCCAAGGGGTTAGGGCAGGGGAGCTGTTTTTT.

The rearrangement links TRBV5-6 to TRBJ1-5; D is undetermined. The CDR3 runs 15 residues. With 2 bases removed from V and 1 base from J, the gap between germline ends came to 10 bases. Per the germline V gene, CDR1 is SGHDT and CDR2 is YYEEEE. CDR3 protein: CASSLKGRSNQPQHF. CDR3 sequence (DNA): TGTGCCAGCAGCTTAAAGGGTAGGAGCAATCAGCCCCAGCATTTT.

The chain recombines TRBV4-3 with TRBJ2-3; D not resolved. This CDR3 spans 16 amino acids. The germline V gene has CDR1 LGHNA and CDR2 YSLEER. Deletions cut 2 bases from V and 1 base from J, with 13 bases between. CDR3 nucleotide sequence: TGCGCCAGCAGCCAACAGCTCCGTGTTCGCACAGATACGCAGTATTTT. Translating gives CASSQQLRVRTDTQYF.

This chain connects TRBV7-9 to TRBJ2-1; maybe TRBD1 (7 bases). Between the trimmed V and J ends, which lost 4 bases and 7 bases, there was a span of 11 bases. The CDR3 contains 13 residues. Germline V gene sequence: CDR1 SEHNR, CDR2 FQNEAQ (reference sequence). This CDR3 reads CASSSAGGNEQFF. The CDR3 nucleotides read TGTGCCAGCAGCTCGGCAGGGGGGAATGAGCAGTTCTTC.

The chain joins TRBV7-8 to TRBJ1-1; no reliable D call. Germline lookup yields CDR1 SGHVS and CDR2 FQNEAQ. Trimming shortened V by 8 bases and J by 0 bases, and 10 bases separated the two germline ends. The CDR3 spans 13 residues. In DNA form, the CDR3 reads TGTGCCAGCGCCTTGGGGATGAACACTGAAGCTTTCTTT. It specifies CASALGMNTEAFF.

The rearrangement joins TRBV5-4 to TRBJ1-2, with TRBD1 identical over 9 bases. CDR1 and CDR2 from the germline V gene are SGHNT and YYREEE (reference sequence). CDR3 length equals 16 residues. V lost 2 bases, J lost 0 bases, and 5 bases stayed unmatched. CDR3 nucleotides: TGTGCCAGCAGCTTAACGAACAGGGGGCCTAACTATGGCTACACCTTC. Translation: CASSLTNRGPNYGYTF.

This clone has a single count. V and J are TRBV5-4 and TRBJ2-7; 7 nucleotides agree with TRBD1. Germline V CDR1 and CDR2: SGHNT, YYREEE (reference sequence). The CDR3 contains 14 residues. Trimming cost V 4 bases and J 4 bases; bases outside gene matches: 8. In DNA, the CDR3 is TGTGCCAGCAGCACGACAGGGAATTCTTACGAGCAGTACTTC. Translating it yields CASSTTGNSYEQYF.

The chain carries TRBV2 and TRBJ1-3; 12 bases agree with TRBD1. The V gene's germline CDR1 is SNHLY and CDR2 FYNNEI. The junction had 4 bases not matched to a gene; V was cut back by 3 bases and J by 4 bases. The CDR3 runs to 16 residues. The CDR3 region has the DNA TGTGCCAGCAGTGAGGGGGGACAGGGGGCCGGAAACACCATATATTTT. Its translation is CASSEGGQGAGNTIYF.

J is TRBJ2-1 and V is TRBV5-1, with 8 bases identical to TRBD2. The CDR3 has 15 amino acids. Germline V gene sequence: CDR1 SGHRS, CDR2 YFSETQ. After removal of 4 bases from V and 7 bases from J, the junction contained 10 bases not matched to a gene. CDR3 in amino acids: CASSESGGTFNEQFF. The CDR3 bases are TGCGCCAGCAGCGAGAGCGGGGGAACCTTTAATGAGCAGTTCTTC. Combining the CDR3 with reference TRBV5-1 and TRBJ2-1 gives the whole variable domain KAGVTQTPRYLIKTRGQQVTLSCSPISGHRSVSWYQQTPGQGLQFLFEYFSETQRNKGNFPGRFSGRQFSNSRSEMNVSTLELGDSALYLCASSESGGTFNEQFFGPGTRLTVL.

The gene calls are TRBV20-1 and TRBJ1-2; the D gene is possibly TRBD1 (6 bases). The germline V gene has CDR1 DFQATT and CDR2 SNEGSKA (reference sequence). The V gene lost 3 bases and the J gene lost 8 bases, with 10 bases spanning the gap. The CDR3 loop spans 11 amino acids. The CDR3 region has the DNA TGCAGTGCTAGCAGGGGTGGCGGCTACACCTTC. Translating it yields CSASRGGGYTF.

This clone has just one count. V gene TRBV9 combines with J gene TRBJ1-4; a possible D gene is TRBD1 (6 bases). The V and J ends lost 4 bases and 12 bases respectively, with 13 bases between them. Germline values: CDR1 SGDLS, CDR2 YYNGEE. This CDR3 contains 12 residues. CDR3 DNA: TGTGCCAGCAGCTTTAGAAGGGGGGAACTGTTTTTT. Translating gives CASSFRRGELFF.

The chain combines TRBV19 with TRBJ2-1; 10 bases line up with TRBD1. The J segment lost 5 bases and the V segment lost 9 bases, leaving 4 bases of the junction unmatched. The germline V gene has CDR1 LNHDA and CDR2 SQIVND (reference sequence). This CDR3 is 13 amino acids long. CDR3 protein: CASRDRGNNEQFF. The CDR3 nucleotides read TGTGCCAGCCGGGACAGGGGAAACAATGAGCAGTTCTTC. The full variable domain, completed using reference TRBV19 and TRBJ2-1, is DGGITQSPKYLFRKEGQNVTLSCEQNLNHDAMYWYRQDPGQGLRLIYYSQIVNDFQKGDIAEGYSVSREKKESFPLTVTSAQKNPTAFYLCASRDRGNNEQFFGPGTRLTVL.

The chain uses TRBV5-1 and TRBJ2-3; 8 bases match TRBD2. CDR1 is SGHRS and CDR2 is YFSETQ in the germline V gene. Losses at the gene ends were 4 bases for V and 4 bases for J; bases not matched to a gene: 5. This CDR3 is built from 14 residues. CDR3 nucleotide sequence: TGCGCCAGCAGCCCCTCGACTAGCGCAGATACGCAGTATTTT. It codes for CASSPSTSADTQYF.

For the CDR3, the DNA is TGTGCCAGCAGCGTCCGAGGGACGGTAAACACTGAAGCTTTCTTT. Its protein product is CASSVRGTVNTEAFF. The genes are TRBV9 and TRBJ1-1; the D gene is possibly TRBD1 (5 bases). The V end was cut by 2 bases, the J end by 2 bases, with 13 bases between. The germline V gene has CDR1 SGDLS and CDR2 YYNGEE. The CDR3 consists of 15 residues.

The table lists this clone with a count of one. The chain joins TRBV9 to TRBJ1-4, with a weak D call TRBD1 (6 bases). In germline, CDR1 is SGDLS, CDR2 YYNGEE. The V end lost 4 bases, the J end lost 0 bases, and 10 bases lay between the germline ends. The CDR3 has 15 amino acids. For the CDR3, the DNA is TGTGCCAGCAGCCCAGGGGCCGCAACTAATGAAAAACTGTTTTTT. Residues: CASSPGAATNEKLFF.

V and J are TRBV7-9 and TRBJ2-5; D is perhaps TRBD1 or TRBD2 (6 bases each). The CDR3 is 14 amino acids. Trimming pared 5 bases from V and 3 bases from J, leaving 13 bases between. Germline assignment: CDR1 SEHNR and CDR2 FQNEAQ (reference sequence). CDR3 loop: CASSRGGPEETQYF. The CDR3 bases are TGTGCCAGCAGCCGAGGGGGGCCAGAAGAGACCCAGTACTTC.

The chain is built from TRBV7-2 and TRBJ2-3; D is perhaps TRBD2 (5 bases). The CDR3 length is 12 residues. Germline values: CDR1 SGHTA, CDR2 FQGNSA. Trimming cost V 2 bases and J 8 bases, with 8 bases left between them. The CDR3 sequence: CASSLYGVTQYF. The CDR3 coding sequence is TGTGCCAGCAGCTTATACGGGGTTACGCAGTATTTT.

V usage is TRBV7-9 and J usage is TRBJ2-7, with D possibly being TRBD2 (5 bases). Deletions cut 4 bases from V and 9 bases from J, with 19 bases between. This CDR3 is 14 amino acids long. The V gene's germline CDR1 is SEHNR and CDR2 FQNEAQ (reference sequence). The CDR3 sequence is CASSSPGRGTVQYF. The CDR3 DNA reads as TGTGCCAGCAGCTCCCCAGGACGGGGTACGGTGCAGTACTTC.

The genes are TRBV27 and TRBJ2-7; TRBD2 agrees at 7 bases. J was trimmed by 0 bases and V by 4 bases; bases with no gene match: 3. The CDR3 loop spans 14 amino acids. Germline V gene data show CDR1 as MNHEY and CDR2 as SMNVEV (reference sequence). This chain's CDR3 is CASSSTGGSYEQYF. The CDR3 nucleotides read TGTGCCAGCAGTTCGACGGGGGGCTCCTACGAGCAGTACTTC.

This clone was seen only a few times. V is TRBV10-3 and J is TRBJ2-5; maybe TRBD2 (6 bases). V shed 0 bases and J shed 5 bases, with 13 bases lying between them. From germline, CDR1 is ENHRY and CDR2 SYGVKD. The CDR3 length is 15 residues. The CDR3 nucleotides read TGTGCCATCAGTGAGTCGGCGGGGCGCGGGGAGACCCAGTACTTC. Residues: CAISESAGRGETQYF.

This clone was counted a few times. The CDR3 DNA follows: TGTGCCAGCAGCTTAGCGGTTCGACTAGCCAAAAACATTCAGTACTTC. Translation: CASSLAVRLAKNIQYF. The J gene is TRBJ2-4, the V gene TRBV7-2; D ambiguous. Germline loops: CDR1 SGHTA, CDR2 FQGNSA. Trimming cost V 0 bases and J 0 bases, with 9 bases left between them. The CDR3 extends over 16 amino acids.

J is TRBJ2-4 and V is TRBV9; D is possibly TRBD1 or TRBD2 (5 bases each). This CDR3 has 15 residues. Germline V gene lookup returns CDR1 SGDLS and CDR2 YYNGEE. Trimming removed 7 bases at V and 0 bases at J, with 14 bases between. DNA of the CDR3: TGTGCCAGCTCCGTCGGGGACCTAGCCAAAAACATTCAGTACTTC. Amino acids: CASSVGDLAKNIQYF. The variable domain in full, with the rest retrieved from reference TRBV9 and TRBJ2-4, is DSGVTQTPKHLITATGQRVTLRCSPRSGDLSVYWYQQSLDQGLQFLIQYYNGEERAKGNILERFSAQQFPDLHSELNLSSLELGDSALYFCASSVGDLAKNIQYFGAGTRLSVL.

The CDR3 region has the DNA TGTGCCATCAAAGGGACTAGCGGGAGAGTCCCAGATACGCAGTATTTT. Amino acids: CAIKGTSGRVPDTQYF. The rearrangement uses TRBV10-3 and TRBJ2-3; 14 nucleotides line up with TRBD2. V lost 7 bases, J lost 4 bases, and 7 bases stayed unmatched. The germline gives CDR1 ENHRY, CDR2 SYGVKD. This CDR3 is 16 amino acids long.

This chain connects TRBV19 to TRBJ2-1; TRBD2 matches at 9 bases. The germline V gene encodes CDR1 LNHDA and CDR2 SQIVND (reference sequence). Losses at the gene ends were 5 bases for V and 3 bases for J; bases not matched to a gene: 5. This CDR3 comprises 15 residues. The CDR3 region is CASSGASGNYNEQFF. The DNA for the CDR3 is TGTGCCAGTAGTGGGGCTAGCGGGAACTACAATGAGCAGTTCTTC.

A note on this clone: The identical CDR3 is also encoded by other nucleotide sequences in the sample. The rearrangement joins TRBV9 to TRBJ1-1; TRBD1 might be the D (6 bases). Trimming stripped 3 bases from V and 4 bases from J, with 10 bases between. CDR1 and CDR2 (germline): SGDLS, YYNGEE. CDR3 size: 13 residues. As DNA, the CDR3 is TGTGCCAGCAGCGCAGGGGTGTCCACTGAAGCTTTCTTT. Translating gives CASSAGVSTEAFF.

This clone was seen only once. This rearrangement joins TRBV6-1 to TRBJ2-7; 12 bases are shared with TRBD1. Germline V gene data show CDR1 as MNHNS and CDR2 as SASEGT. This CDR3 has 15 residues. V lost 5 bases to trimming and J lost 3 bases; unmatched junction nucleotides: 5. This CDR3 reads CASSTRDRGHYEQYF. CDR3 sequence (DNA): TGTGCCAGCAGTACCCGGGACAGGGGGCACTACGAGCAGTACTTC.

This clone has a single count. The CDR3 region has the DNA TGCAGCGGTAAGGGGGGGGCAAACAATGAGCAGTTCTTC. Translation gives CSGKGGANNEQFF. The genes are TRBV29-1 and TRBJ2-1; D possibly corresponds to TRBD2 (7 bases). Trimming removed 7 bases from V and 5 bases from J, with 15 bases in between. Germline V CDR1 and CDR2: SQVTM, ANQGSEA. The CDR3 consists of 13 residues.

This clone was recorded once. This chain connects TRBV5-5 to TRBJ1-5; D gene uncertain. Trimming shortened V by 0 bases and J by 1 base, and 8 bases separated the two germline ends. The CDR3 contains 15 residues. Per germline, CDR1 SGHKS and CDR2 YYEKEE (reference sequence). As DNA, the CDR3 is TGTGCCAGCAGCTTGGACACCACGAGCAATCAGCCCCAGCATTTT. This codes for CASSLDTTSNQPQHF.

This sequence joins TRBV18 and TRBJ2-1; TRBD2 agrees at 7 bases. Trimming cost V 7 bases and J 7 bases; bases outside gene matches: 16. The CDR3 loop spans 16 amino acids. Germline V gene sequence: CDR1 KGHSH, CDR2 LQKENI. For the CDR3, the DNA is TGTGCCAGCTTTTCGGGGGGAATCGGTCGTCGGAATGAGCAGTTCTTC. As protein: CASFSGGIGRRNEQFF.